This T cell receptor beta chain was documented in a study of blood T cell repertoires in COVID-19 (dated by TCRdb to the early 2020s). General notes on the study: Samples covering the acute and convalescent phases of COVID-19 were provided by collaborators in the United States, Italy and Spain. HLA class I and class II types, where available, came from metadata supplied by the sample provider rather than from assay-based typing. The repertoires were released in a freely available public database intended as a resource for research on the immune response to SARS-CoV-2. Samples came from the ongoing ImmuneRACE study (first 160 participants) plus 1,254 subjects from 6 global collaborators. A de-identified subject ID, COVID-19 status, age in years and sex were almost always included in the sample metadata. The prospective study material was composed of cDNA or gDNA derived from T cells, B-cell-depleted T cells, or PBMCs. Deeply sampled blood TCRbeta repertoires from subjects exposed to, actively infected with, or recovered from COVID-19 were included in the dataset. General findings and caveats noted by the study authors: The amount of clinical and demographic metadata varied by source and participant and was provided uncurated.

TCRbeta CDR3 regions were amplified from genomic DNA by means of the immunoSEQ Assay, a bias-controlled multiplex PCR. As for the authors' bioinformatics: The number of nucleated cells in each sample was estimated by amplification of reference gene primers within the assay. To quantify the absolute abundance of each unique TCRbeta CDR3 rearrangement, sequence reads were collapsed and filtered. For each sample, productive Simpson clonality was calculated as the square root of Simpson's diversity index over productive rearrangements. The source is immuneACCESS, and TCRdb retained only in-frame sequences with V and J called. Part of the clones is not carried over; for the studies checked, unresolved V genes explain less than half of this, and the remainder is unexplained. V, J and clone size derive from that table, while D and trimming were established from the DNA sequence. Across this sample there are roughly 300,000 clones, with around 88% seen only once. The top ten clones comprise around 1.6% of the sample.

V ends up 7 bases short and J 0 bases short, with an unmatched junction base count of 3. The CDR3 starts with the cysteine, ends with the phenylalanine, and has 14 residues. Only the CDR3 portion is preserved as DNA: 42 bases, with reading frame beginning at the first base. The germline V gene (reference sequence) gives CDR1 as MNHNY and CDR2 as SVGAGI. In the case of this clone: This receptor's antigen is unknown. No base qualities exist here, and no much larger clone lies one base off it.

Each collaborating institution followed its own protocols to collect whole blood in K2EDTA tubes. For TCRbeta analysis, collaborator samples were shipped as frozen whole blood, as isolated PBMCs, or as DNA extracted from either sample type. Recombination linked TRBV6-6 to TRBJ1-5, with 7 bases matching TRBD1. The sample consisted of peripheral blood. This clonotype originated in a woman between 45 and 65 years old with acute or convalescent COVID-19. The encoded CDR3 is CASTDRVSNQPQHF. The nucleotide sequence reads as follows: TGTGCCAGCACCGACAGGGTTAGCAATCAGCCCCAGCATTTT.